The rows below give T cell receptor beta chains drawn from one sample of a study of beta chain features in type 1 diabetes. The data were produced by immunoSEQ multiplex PCR, yet TCRdb's version contains in-frame clones alone and is incomplete. The profile covers about 140,000 clones, with about 7.1% appearing a single time and about 1.5% taken by the ten largest. What was sequenced was central memory CD4+ T cells from blood. The receptors derive from a woman in her twenties or thirties in good health. The CDR3 runs from the conserved cysteine through the conserved F or W. A D gene is named only where the DNA matches it firmly. Part of the rows lack a size; the others show once, few, many or a class for expanded clones.

- | many | TRBJ2-7 | TRBV4-3 | 17 | TGCGCCAGCAGCCAAGATCCCCGAGGACAGTACTCCTACGAGCAGTACTTC | CASSQDPRGQYSYEQYF
TRBD1 | - | TRBJ2-7 | TRBV5-1 | 16 | TGCGCCAGCAGCCGAGGTACAGGGGATAAAGCCTACGAGCAGTACTTC | CASSRGTGDKAYEQYF
TRBD1 | few | TRBJ2-5 | TRBV4-3 | 20 | TGCGCCAGCAGCCAAGAATCAACAGGGGGCGCTCCCACCGCCCGAGAGACCCAGTACTTC | CASSQESTGGAPTARETQYF
TRBD2 | - | TRBJ2-1 | TRBV7-3 | 15 | TGTGCCAGCAGCTTAGGGACTAGCGGGAGGACTGAGCAGTTCTTC | CASSLGTSGRTEQFF
TRBD2 | few | TRBJ2-6 | TRBV11-1 | 18 | TGTGCCAGCAGCTCGACGGGACTATCTTACTCTGGGGCCAACGTCCTGACTTTC | CASSSTGLSYSGANVLTF
TRBD1 | few | TRBJ2-3 | TRBV7-2 | 16 | TGTGCCAGCAGCAGGGAAGGTGACAGGGGCACAGATACGCAGTATTTT | CASSREGDRGTDTQYF
- | - | TRBJ1-3 | TRBV7-2 | 14 | TGTGCCAGCAGCTTACAGGGTTGGGGAAACACCATATATTTT | CASSLQGWGNTIYF
TRBD2 | - | TRBJ2-1 | TRBV2 | 14 | TGTGCCACCCATGAGAGCGGGAGGTACAATGAGCAGTTCTTC | CATHESGRYNEQFF
- | few | TRBJ2-7 | TRBV18 | 17 | TGTGCCAGCTCCCCACACGCCGCGGGGAATATAGCCTACGAGCAGTACTTC | CASSPHAAGNIAYEQYF
- | - | TRBJ2-4 | TRBV9 | 16 | TGTGCCAGCAGCCCCCGGACAGATTTAGCCAAAAACATTCAGTACTTC | CASSPRTDLAKNIQYF
TRBD1 | - | TRBJ1-1 | TRBV5-5 | 15 | TGTGCCAGCAGCTTGAGGGACAGCATGAACACTGAAGCTTTCTTT | CASSLRDSMNTEAFF
- | few | TRBJ1-5 | TRBV6-5 | 15 | TGTGCCAGCAGTTACGCTTGGGGAGGCAATCAGCCCCAGCATTTT | CASSYAWGGNQPQHF
- | - | TRBJ2-1 | TRBV4-2 | 17 | TGTGCCAGCAGCCAAGATACAACCTCAAGAATCTACAATGAGCAGTTCTTC | CASSQDTTSRIYNEQFF
- | - | TRBJ2-1 | TRBV25-1 | 14 | TGTGCCAGCAGTCAGGGGCCTTCTTACAATGAGCAGTTCTTC | CASSQGPSYNEQFF
- | many | TRBJ1-1 | TRBV4-3 | 14 | TGCGCCAGCAGCCAAGAGGGAGGAGTCACTGAAGCTTTCTTT | CASSQEGGVTEAFF
- | - | TRBJ2-1 | TRBV5-5 | 14 | TGTGCCAGCAGCCTCCGCGCCCTTCGTGGTGAGCAGTTCTTC | CASSLRALRGEQFF
TRBD1 | few | TRBJ2-5 | TRBV28 | 15 | TGTGCCAGCAGTCCCGACAGGGGGCCTGGAGAGACCCAGTACTTC | CASSPDRGPGETQYF
- | - | TRBJ2-3 | TRBV5-1 | 11 | TGCGCCAGCAGGCAGGGAGATACGCAGTATTTT | CASRQGDTQYF
- | - | TRBJ2-7 | TRBV27 | 16 | TGTGCCAGCAATTCGGCCCTAACTAGAGTTGCTAACGAGCAGTACTTC | CASNSALTRVANEQYF
- | - | TRBJ2-5 | TRBV5-6 | 14 | TGTGCCAGCAGCCTTACACCAAACCAAGAGACCCAGTACTTC | CASSLTPNQETQYF
TRBD2 | few | TRBJ2-7 | TRBV2 | 14 | TGTGCCAGCAGCCCCGGGACTAGCGTCTACGAGCAGTACTTC | CASSPGTSVYEQYF
- | - | TRBJ2-1 | TRBV7-8 | 11 | TGTGCCAGCAGCTTGAGGCATGAGCAGTTCTTC | CASSLRHEQFF
TRBD2 | many | TRBJ2-3 | TRBV30 | 14 | TGTGCCTGGCGACTAGCGGCCGGCACAGATACGCAGTATTTT | CAWRLAAGTDTQYF
- | few | TRBJ2-7 | TRBV16 | 18 | TGTGCCAGCACCGCGGCGATTTTGATAGGGGGAGGGGCCTACGAGCAGTACTTC | CASTAAILIGGGAYEQYF
TRBD2 | few | TRBJ2-1 | TRBV5-4 | 17 | TGTGCCAGCAGCTGGGGACTAGCGGGAGGTTCCTACAATGAGCAGTTCTTC | CASSWGLAGGSYNEQFF
- | - | TRBJ2-1 | TRBV15 | 15 | TGTGCCACCAGCAGAGAGTCCGGCTCCTACAATGAGCAGTTCTTC | CATSRESGSYNEQFF
TRBD1 | few | TRBJ1-1 | TRBV19 | 14 | TGTGCCAGTAGGATCCACAGGGGAAGCACTGAAGCTTTCTTT | CASRIHRGSTEAFF
- | - | TRBJ2-1 | TRBV7-2 | 12 | TGTGCCAGCAGCCGAGACTTTAATGAGCAGTTCTTC | CASSRDFNEQFF
- | few | TRBJ2-2 | TRBV11-2 | 16 | TGTGCCAGCAGCCGACTTCGCAGGGGGAACACCGGGGAGCTGTTTTTT | CASSRLRRGNTGELFF
- | few | TRBJ1-2 | TRBV6-4 | 15 | TGTGCCAGCAGTGAACAAGGGGATCCGATCTATGGCTACACCTTC | CASSEQGDPIYGYTF
- | - | TRBJ1-1 | TRBV30 | 13 | TGTGCCTGGAGACTTATTATGAACACTGAAGCTTTCTTT | CAWRLIMNTEAFF
TRBD2 | few | TRBJ2-7 | TRBV5-6 | 15 | TGTGCCAGCAGCATGGGTCTGCGGGGGGCGGACGAGCAGTACTTC | CASSMGLRGADEQYF
TRBD1 | many | TRBJ2-1 | TRBV12-5 | 17 | TGTGCTAGTGGTTCCCCGGACAGGGCAGCTTCCTACAATGAGCAGTTCTTC | CASGSPDRAASYNEQFF
- | few | TRBJ2-2 | TRBV11-2 | 14 | TGTGCCAGCAGCTTAGGCAGATACACCGGGGAGCTGTTTTTT | CASSLGRYTGELFF
TRBD1 | - | TRBJ1-2 | TRBV6-1 | 14 | TGTGCCAGCAACACAGGGGCCCGAGGCTATGGCTACACCTTC | CASNTGARGYGYTF
TRBD2 | few | TRBJ2-2 | TRBV4-3 | 17 | TGCGCCAGCAGCCTTTATGCGGGAGGGCGGGGCACCGGGGAGCTGTTTTTT | CASSLYAGGRGTGELFF
- | few | TRBJ1-5 | TRBV7-2 | 15 | TGTGCCAGCAGCTTAGGGCATTCAGGCAATCAGCCCCAGCATTTT | CASSLGHSGNQPQHF
- | few | TRBJ1-5 | TRBV7-9 | 14 | TGTGCCAGCAGCTCACAGGGTCTTGAGGAGCCCCAGCATTTT | CASSSQGLEEPQHF
- | few | TRBJ1-5 | TRBV30 | 13 | TGTGCCTGGAGTCTCCAGGGCGGACAGCCCCAGCATTTT | CAWSLQGGQPQHF
- | - | TRBJ1-5 | TRBV4-2 | 15 | TGTGCCAGCAGCCAAGAAGGCCCAGGGGCATTGCCCCAGCATTTT | CASSQEGPGALPQHF
- | - | TRBJ1-3 | TRBV28 | 14 | TGTGCCAGCAGTTCCCACAGTGCCGGAAACACCATATATTTT | CASSSHSAGNTIYF
- | - | TRBJ2-2 | TRBV7-3 | 15 | TGTGCCAGCAGCTCTTTCAGTGGAGCCACCGGGGAGCTGTTTTTT | CASSSFSGATGELFF
- | - | TRBJ1-2 | TRBV19 | 14 | TGTGCCAGTAGTATACTTGCGAGTGACTATGGCTACACCTTC | CASSILASDYGYTF
- | few | TRBJ2-7 | TRBV4-2 | 12 | TGTGCCAGCAGCCAAGGGAGCTACGAGCAGTACTTC | CASSQGSYEQYF
- | - | TRBJ2-1 | TRBV7-3 | 12 | TGTGCCAGCAGCTTCCCCAGCGATGAGCAGTTCTTC | CASSFPSDEQFF